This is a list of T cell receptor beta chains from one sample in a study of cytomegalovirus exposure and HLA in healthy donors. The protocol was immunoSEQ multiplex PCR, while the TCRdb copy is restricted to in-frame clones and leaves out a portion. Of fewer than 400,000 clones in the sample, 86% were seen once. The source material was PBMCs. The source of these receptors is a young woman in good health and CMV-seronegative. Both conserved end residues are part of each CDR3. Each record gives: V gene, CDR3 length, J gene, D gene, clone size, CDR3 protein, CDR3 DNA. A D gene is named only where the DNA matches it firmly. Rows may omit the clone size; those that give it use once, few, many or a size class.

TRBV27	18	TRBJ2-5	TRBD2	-	CASSLSAPQSGATETQYF	TGTGCCAGCAGTTTATCGGCCCCCCAGAGCGGGGCCACAGAGACCCAGTACTTC
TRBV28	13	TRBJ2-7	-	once	CASEPGQSYEQYF	TGTGCCAGCGAGCCGGGACAATCCTACGAGCAGTACTTC
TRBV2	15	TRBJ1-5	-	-	CASSVGRYSNQPQHF	TGTGCCAGCAGTGTTGGCAGATATAGCAATCAGCCCCAGCATTTT
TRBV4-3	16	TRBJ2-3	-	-	CASSQEPPGAEDTQYF	TGCGCCAGCAGCCAAGAACCGCCAGGGGCGGAAGATACGCAGTATTTT
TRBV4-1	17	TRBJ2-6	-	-	CASSQLPTVTGANVLTF	TGCGCCAGCAGCCAACTCCCGACAGTTACTGGGGCCAACGTCCTGACTTTC
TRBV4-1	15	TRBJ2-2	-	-	CASSQGTLRSGELFF	TGCGCCAGCAGCCAAGGGACTCTACGGTCCGGGGAGCTGTTTTTT
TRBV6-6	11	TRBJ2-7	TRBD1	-	CASSRQGQAYF	TGTGCCAGCAGCCGGCAGGGACAGGCCTACTTC
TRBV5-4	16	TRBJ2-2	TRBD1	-	CASSLGGQGYTGELFF	TGTGCCAGCAGCCTGGGGGGACAGGGATACACCGGGGAGCTGTTTTTT
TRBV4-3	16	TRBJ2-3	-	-	CASSQGSMRNTDTQYF	TGCGCCAGCAGCCAAGGATCGATGCGGAATACAGATACGCAGTATTTT
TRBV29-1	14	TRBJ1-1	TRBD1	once	CSVAGTGGRTEAFF	TGCAGCGTGGCCGGGACAGGGGGTAGGACTGAAGCTTTCTTT
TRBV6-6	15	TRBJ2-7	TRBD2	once	CASSSPTSGPYEQYF	TGTGCCAGCAGTTCCCCGACTAGCGGGCCTTACGAGCAGTACTTC
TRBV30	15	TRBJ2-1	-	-	CAWSMGTSSYNEQFF	TGTGCCTGGAGCATGGGGACTTCCTCCTACAATGAGCAGTTCTTC
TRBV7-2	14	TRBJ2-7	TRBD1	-	CASSRQGDSYEQYF	TGTGCCAGCAGCCGGCAGGGGGACTCCTACGAGCAGTACTTC
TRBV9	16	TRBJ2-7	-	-	CASSVGPAVTSYEQYF	TGTGCCAGCAGCGTAGGGCCAGCGGTGACCTCCTACGAGCAGTACTTC
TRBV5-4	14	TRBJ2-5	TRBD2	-	CASGTSGPQETQYF	TGTGCCAGTGGGACTAGCGGGCCCCAAGAGACCCAGTACTTC
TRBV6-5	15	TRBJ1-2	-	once	CASSPQTGFVYGYTF	TGTGCCAGCTCCCCTCAAACAGGGTTCGTCTATGGCTACACCTTC
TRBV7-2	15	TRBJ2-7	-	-	CASSLQAGLSDEQYF	TGTGCCAGCAGCTTACAGGCAGGTTTATCCGACGAGCAGTACTTC
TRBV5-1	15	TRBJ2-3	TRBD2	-	CASSFSGSPADTQYF	TGCGCCAGCAGCTTCAGCGGGAGTCCAGCAGATACGCAGTATTTT
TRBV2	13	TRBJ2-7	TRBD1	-	CASSAGQRYEQYF	TGTGCCAGCAGTGCGGGACAGCGGTACGAGCAGTACTTC
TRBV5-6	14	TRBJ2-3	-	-	CASRLLSGTDTQYF	TGTGCCAGCAGATTACTTAGCGGCACAGATACGCAGTATTTT
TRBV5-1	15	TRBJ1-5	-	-	CASSLEGSNGQPQHF	TGCGCCAGCAGCTTGGAGGGGTCCAACGGGCAGCCCCAGCATTTT
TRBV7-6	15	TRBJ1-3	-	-	CASSPVPSSGNTIYF	TGTGCCAGCAGCCCCGTCCCTTCTTCTGGAAACACCATATATTTT
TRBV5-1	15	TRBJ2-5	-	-	CASRWVAEAQETQYF	TGCGCCAGTCGGTGGGTAGCGGAAGCCCAAGAGACCCAGTACTTC
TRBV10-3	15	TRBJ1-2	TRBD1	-	CAISADRVTNYGYTF	TGTGCCATCAGTGCAGACAGGGTAACTAACTATGGCTACACCTTC
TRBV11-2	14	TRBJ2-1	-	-	CASSFGSLDNEQFF	TGTGCCAGCAGCTTCGGGAGCCTTGACAATGAGCAGTTCTTC
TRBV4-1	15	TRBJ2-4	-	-	CASSQEGLAKNIQYF	TGCGCCAGCAGCCAAGAGGGACTAGCCAAAAACATTCAGTACTTC
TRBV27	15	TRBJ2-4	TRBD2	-	CASSRRVAGGNIQYF	TGTGCCAGCAGCCGCAGGGTAGCGGGAGGTAACATTCAGTACTTC
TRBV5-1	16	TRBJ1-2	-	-	CASSLGWDTNVYGYTF	TGCGCCAGCAGCCTTGGGTGGGACACTAACGTCTATGGCTACACCTTC
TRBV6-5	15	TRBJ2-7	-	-	CASSYSALRGYEQYF	TGTGCCAGCAGTTACTCAGCGCTCCGGGGCTACGAGCAGTACTTC
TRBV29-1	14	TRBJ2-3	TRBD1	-	CSVSVQGATDTQYF	TGCAGCGTTAGCGTACAGGGGGCTACAGATACGCAGTATTTT
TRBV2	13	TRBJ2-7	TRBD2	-	CASFSTPGGEQYF	TGTGCCAGCTTCTCAACTCCGGGAGGGGAGCAGTACTTC
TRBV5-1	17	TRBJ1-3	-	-	CASSLVSPATIGNTIYF	TGCGCCAGCAGCTTGGTTTCGCCGGCTACTATTGGAAACACCATATATTTT
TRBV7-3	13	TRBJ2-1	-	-	CASSPDRDNEQFF	TGTGCCAGCAGCCCTGACAGAGACAATGAGCAGTTCTTC
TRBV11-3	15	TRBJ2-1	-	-	CASSLADSSYNEQFF	TGTGCCAGCAGCTTAGCGGACAGCTCCTACAATGAGCAGTTCTTC
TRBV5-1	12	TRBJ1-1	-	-	CASSSQGTEAFF	TGCGCCAGCAGCTCACAGGGTACTGAAGCTTTCTTT
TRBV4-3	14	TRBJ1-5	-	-	CASSSRGSNQPQHF	TGCGCCAGCAGCTCGCGGGGTAGCAATCAGCCCCAGCATTTT
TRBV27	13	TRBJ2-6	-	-	CASSRSGANVLTF	TGTGCCAGTTCCCGCTCTGGGGCCAACGTCCTGACTTTC
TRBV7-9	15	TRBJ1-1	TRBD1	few	CASSPQSGGSTEAFF	TGTGCCAGCAGCCCACAATCAGGGGGATCCACTGAAGCTTTCTTT